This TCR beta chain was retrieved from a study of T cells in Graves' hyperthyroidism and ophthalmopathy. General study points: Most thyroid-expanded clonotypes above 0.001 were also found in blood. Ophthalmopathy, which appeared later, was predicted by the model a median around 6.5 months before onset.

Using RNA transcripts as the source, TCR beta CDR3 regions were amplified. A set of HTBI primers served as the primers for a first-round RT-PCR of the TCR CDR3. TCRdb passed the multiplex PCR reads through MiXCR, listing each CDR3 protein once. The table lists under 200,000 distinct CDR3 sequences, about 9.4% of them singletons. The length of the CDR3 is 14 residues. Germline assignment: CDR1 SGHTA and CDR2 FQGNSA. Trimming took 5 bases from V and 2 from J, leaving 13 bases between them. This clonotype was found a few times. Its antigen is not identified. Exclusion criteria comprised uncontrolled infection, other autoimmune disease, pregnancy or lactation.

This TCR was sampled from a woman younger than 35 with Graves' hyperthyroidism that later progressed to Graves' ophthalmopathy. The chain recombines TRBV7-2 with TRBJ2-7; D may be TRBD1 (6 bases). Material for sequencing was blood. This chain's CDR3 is CASSKGQFPYEQYF. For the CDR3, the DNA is TGTGCCAGCAGCAAAGGACAGTTCCCCTACGAGCAGTACTTC. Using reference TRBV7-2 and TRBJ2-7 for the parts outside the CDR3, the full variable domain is GAGVSQSPSNKVTEKGKDVELRCDPISGHTALYWYRQSLGQGLEFLIYFQGNSAPDKSGLPSDRFSAERTGGSVSTLTIQRTQQEDSAVYLCASSKGQFPYEQYFGPGTRLTVT.